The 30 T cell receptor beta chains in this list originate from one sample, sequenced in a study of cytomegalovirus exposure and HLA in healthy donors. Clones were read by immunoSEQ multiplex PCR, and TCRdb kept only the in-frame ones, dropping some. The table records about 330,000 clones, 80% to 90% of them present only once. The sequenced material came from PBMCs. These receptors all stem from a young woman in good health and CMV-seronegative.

Here the CDR3 reads CASSVASGSSPYLYQETQYF. CDR3 nucleotides: TGTGCCAGCAGCGTAGCTAGTGGCTCTAGCCCCTACCTGTACCAAGAGACCCAGTACTTC. The genes are TRBV9 and TRBJ2-5, with a weak D call TRBD2 (5 bases). CDR1 and CDR2 (germline): SGDLS, YYNGEE. Trimming cost V 0 bases and J 0 bases, with 24 bases left between them. CDR3 size: 20 residues.

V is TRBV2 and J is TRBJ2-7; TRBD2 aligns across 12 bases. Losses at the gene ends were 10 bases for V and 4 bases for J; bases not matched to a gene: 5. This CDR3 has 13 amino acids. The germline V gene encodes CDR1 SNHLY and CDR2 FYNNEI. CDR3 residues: CAITGLAGYEQYF. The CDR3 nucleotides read TGTGCCATTACCGGACTAGCGGGGTACGAGCAGTACTTC.

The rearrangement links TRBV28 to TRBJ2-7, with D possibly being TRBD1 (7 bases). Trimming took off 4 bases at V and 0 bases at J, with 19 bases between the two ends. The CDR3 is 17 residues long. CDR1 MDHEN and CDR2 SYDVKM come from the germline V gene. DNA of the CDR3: TGTGCCAGCAGTTCCCCGGGTGGAGGGGGCTTCTCCTACGAGCAGTACTTC. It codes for CASSSPGGGGFSYEQYF.

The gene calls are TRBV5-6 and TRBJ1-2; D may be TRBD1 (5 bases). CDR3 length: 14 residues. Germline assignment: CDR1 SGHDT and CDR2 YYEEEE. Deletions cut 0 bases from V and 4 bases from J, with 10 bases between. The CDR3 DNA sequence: TGTGCCAGCAGCTTGGTCCAGGGATCCTATGGCTACACCTTC. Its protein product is CASSLVQGSYGYTF. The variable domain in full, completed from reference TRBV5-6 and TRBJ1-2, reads DAGVTQSPTHLIKTRGQQVTLRCSPKSGHDTVSWYQQALGQGPQFIFQYYEEEERQRGNFPDRFSGHQFPNYSSELNVNALLLGDSALYLCASSLVQGSYGYTFGSGTRLTVV.

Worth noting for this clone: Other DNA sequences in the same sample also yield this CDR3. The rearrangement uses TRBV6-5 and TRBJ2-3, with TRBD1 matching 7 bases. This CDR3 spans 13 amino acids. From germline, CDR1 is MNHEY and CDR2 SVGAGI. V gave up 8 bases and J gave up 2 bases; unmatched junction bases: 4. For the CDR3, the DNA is TGTGCCAGCCGGGGACAGTCCACAGATACGCAGTATTTT. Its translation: CASRGQSTDTQYF.

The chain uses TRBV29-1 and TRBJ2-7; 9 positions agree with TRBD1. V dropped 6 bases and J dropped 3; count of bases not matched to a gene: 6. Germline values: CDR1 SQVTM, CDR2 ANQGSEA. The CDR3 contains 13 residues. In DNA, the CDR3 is TGCAGCGTGGGAGGGACAGGGATCTACGAGCAGTACTTC. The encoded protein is CSVGGTGIYEQYF.

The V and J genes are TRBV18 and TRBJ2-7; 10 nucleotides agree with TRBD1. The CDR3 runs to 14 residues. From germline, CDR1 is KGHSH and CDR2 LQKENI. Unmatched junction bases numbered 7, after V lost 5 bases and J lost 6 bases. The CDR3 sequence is CASSAGTGVGEQYF. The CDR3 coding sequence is TGTGCCAGCTCAGCCGGGACAGGGGTAGGCGAGCAGTACTTC.

The CDR3 is CSVGGVTGGAPGYTF. For the CDR3, the DNA is TGCAGCGTTGGTGGGGTAACAGGGGGCGCCCCTGGCTACACCTTC. The chain is built from TRBV29-1 and TRBJ1-2, with 9 bases aligning to TRBD1. The CDR3 covers 15 residues. Germline CDR1 is SQVTM and CDR2 is ANQGSEA. With V trimmed by 4 bases and J by 7 bases, 13 bases remained unmatched.

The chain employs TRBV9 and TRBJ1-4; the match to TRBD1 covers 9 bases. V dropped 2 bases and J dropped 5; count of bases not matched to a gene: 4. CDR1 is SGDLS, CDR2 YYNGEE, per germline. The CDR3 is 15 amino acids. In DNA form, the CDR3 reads TGTGCCAGCAGCGTTTCCGGGACAGGGAATGAAAAACTGTTTTTT. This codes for CASSVSGTGNEKLFF. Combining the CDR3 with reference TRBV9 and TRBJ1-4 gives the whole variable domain DSGVTQTPKHLITATGQRVTLRCSPRSGDLSVYWYQQSLDQGLQFLIQYYNGEERAKGNILERFSAQQFPDLHSELNLSSLELGDSALYFCASSVSGTGNEKLFFGSGTQLSVL.

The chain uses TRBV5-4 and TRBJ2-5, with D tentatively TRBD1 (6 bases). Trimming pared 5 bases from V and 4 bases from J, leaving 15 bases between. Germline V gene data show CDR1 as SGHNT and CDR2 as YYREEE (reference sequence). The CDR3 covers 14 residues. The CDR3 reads CASSNGQGRETQYF. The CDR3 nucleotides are TGTGCCAGCAGTAACGGGCAGGGGAGAGAGACCCAGTACTTC.

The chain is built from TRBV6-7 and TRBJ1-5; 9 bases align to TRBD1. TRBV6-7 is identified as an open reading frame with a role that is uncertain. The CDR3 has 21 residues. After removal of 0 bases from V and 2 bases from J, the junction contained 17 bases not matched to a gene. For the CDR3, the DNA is TGTGCCAGCAGTTACTCGATCAGCGGGGACAGGGCAGACATAGGCAATCAGCCCCAGCATTTT. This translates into CASSYSISGDRADIGNQPQHF.

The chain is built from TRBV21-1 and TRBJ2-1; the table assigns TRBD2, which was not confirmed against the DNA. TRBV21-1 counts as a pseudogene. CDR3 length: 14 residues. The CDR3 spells CASSLPPADNEQFF. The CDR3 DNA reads TGTGCCAGCAGCTTACCGCCGGCGGACAATGAGCAGTTCTTC.

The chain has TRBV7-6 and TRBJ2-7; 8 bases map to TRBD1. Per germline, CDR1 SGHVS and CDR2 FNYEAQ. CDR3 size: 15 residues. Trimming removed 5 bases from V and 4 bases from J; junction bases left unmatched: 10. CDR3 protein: CASSRTGLGFYEQYF. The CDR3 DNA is TGTGCCAGCAGCCGGACAGGGTTAGGTTTTTACGAGCAGTACTTC.

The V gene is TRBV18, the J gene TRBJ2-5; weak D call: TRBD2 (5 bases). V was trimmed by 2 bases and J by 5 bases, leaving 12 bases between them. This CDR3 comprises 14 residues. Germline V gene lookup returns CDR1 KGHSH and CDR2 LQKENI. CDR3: CASSPSHTSETQYF. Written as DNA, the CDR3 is TGTGCCAGCTCACCAAGTCACACTAGTGAGACCCAGTACTTC.

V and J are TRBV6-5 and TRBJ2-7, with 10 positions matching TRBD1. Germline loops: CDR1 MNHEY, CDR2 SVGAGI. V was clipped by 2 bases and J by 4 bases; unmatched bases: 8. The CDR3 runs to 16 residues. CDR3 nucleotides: TGTGCCAGCAGTTACGGGACAGGGGCCCGAGGTTACGAGCAGTACTTC. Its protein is CASSYGTGARGYEQYF.

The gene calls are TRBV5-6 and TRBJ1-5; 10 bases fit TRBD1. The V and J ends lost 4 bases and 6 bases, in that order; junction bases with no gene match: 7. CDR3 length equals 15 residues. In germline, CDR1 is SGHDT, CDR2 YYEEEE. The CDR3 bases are TGTGCCAGCAGCAACCGGGACAGGGGCCTTCAGCCCCAGCATTTT. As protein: CASSNRDRGLQPQHF.

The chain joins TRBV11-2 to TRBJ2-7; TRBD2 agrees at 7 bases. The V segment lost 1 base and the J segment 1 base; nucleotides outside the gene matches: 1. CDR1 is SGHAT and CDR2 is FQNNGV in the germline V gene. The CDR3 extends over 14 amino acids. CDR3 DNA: TGTGCCAGCAGCTTAGGCGGGGGTTCCTACGAGCAGTACTTC. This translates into CASSLGGGSYEQYF. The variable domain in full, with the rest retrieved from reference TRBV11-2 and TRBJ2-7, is EAGVAQSPRYKIIEKRQSVAFWCNPISGHATLYWYQQILGQGPKLLIQFQNNGVVDDSQLPKDRFSAERLKGVDSTLKIQPAKLEDSAVYLCASSLGGGSYEQYFGPGTRLTVT.

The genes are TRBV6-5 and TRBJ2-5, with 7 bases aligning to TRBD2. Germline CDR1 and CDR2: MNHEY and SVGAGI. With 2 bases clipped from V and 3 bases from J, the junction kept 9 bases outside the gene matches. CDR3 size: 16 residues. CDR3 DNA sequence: TGTGCCAGCAGTTACGCTCTCGGACGGGGGGAAGAGACCCAGTACTTC. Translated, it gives CASSYALGRGEETQYF.

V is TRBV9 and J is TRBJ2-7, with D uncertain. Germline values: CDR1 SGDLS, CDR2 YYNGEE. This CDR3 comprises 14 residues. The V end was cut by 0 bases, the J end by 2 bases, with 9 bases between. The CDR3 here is CASSVGPAAYEQYF. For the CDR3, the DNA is TGTGCCAGCAGCGTAGGCCCCGCAGCCTACGAGCAGTACTTC.

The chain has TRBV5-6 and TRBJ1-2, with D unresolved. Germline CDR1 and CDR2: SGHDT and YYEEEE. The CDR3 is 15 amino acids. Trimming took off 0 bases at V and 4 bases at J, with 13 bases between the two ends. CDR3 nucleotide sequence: TGTGCCAGCAGCTTGGCCACGGCAGGTCTCTATGGCTACACCTTC. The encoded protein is CASSLATAGLYGYTF.

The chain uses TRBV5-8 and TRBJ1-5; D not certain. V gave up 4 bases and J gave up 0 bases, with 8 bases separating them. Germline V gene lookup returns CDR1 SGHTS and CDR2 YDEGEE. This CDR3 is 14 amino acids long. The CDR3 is CASSTDYSNQPQHF. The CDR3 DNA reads TGTGCCAGCAGCACCGACTATAGCAATCAGCCCCAGCATTTT. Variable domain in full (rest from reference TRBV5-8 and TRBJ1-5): EAGVTQSPTHLIKTRGQQATLRCSPISGHTSVYWYQQALGLGLQFLLWYDEGEERNRGNFPPRFSGRQFPNYSSELNVNALELEDSALYLCASSTDYSNQPQHFGDGTRLSIL.

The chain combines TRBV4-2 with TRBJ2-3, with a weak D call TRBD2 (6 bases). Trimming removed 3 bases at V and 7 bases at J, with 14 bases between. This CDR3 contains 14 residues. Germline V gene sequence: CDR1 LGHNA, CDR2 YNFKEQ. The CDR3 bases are TGTGCCAGCAGCCAGGAGTGGCTAGCGAATACGCAGTATTTT. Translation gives CASSQEWLANTQYF.

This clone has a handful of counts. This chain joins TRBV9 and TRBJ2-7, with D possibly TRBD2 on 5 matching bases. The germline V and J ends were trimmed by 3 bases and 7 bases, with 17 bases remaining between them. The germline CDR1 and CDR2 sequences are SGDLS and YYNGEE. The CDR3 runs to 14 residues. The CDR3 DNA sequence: TGTGCCAGCAGCGCGGTCAATGGGCCGGGGGAGCAGTACTTC. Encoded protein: CASSAVNGPGEQYF. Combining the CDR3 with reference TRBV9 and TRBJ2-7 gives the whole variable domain DSGVTQTPKHLITATGQRVTLRCSPRSGDLSVYWYQQSLDQGLQFLIQYYNGEERAKGNILERFSAQQFPDLHSELNLSSLELGDSALYFCASSAVNGPGEQYFGPGTRLTVT.

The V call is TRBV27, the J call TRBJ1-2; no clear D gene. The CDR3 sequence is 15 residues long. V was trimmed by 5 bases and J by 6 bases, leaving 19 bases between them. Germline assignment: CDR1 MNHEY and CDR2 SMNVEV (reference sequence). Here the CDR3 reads CASSPARANRDGYTF. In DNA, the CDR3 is TGTGCCAGCAGTCCCGCGAGGGCGAACCGGGATGGCTACACCTTC.

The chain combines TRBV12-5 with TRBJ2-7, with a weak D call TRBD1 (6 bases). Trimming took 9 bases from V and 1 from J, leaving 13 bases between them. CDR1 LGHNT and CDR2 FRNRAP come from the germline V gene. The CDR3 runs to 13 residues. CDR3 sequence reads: CASRGVSSYEQYF. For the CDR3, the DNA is TGTGCTAGCAGGGGAGTTTCTTCCTACGAGCAGTACTTC.

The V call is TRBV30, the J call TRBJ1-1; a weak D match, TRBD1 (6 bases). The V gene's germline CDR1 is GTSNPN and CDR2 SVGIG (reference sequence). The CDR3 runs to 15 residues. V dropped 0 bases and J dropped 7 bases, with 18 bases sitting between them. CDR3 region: CAWSVHTGREGEAFF. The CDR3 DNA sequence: TGTGCCTGGAGTGTACACACAGGGAGGGAGGGTGAAGCTTTCTTT.

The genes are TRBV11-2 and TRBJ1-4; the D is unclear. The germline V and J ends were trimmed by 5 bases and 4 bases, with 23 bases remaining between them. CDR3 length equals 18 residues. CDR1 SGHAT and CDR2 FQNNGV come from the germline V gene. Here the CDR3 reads CASSAPWAQLRVNEKLFF. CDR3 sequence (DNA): TGTGCCAGCAGCGCCCCCTGGGCGCAGCTACGAGTTAATGAAAAACTGTTTTTT. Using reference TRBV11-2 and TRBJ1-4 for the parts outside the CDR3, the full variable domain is EAGVAQSPRYKIIEKRQSVAFWCNPISGHATLYWYQQILGQGPKLLIQFQNNGVVDDSQLPKDRFSAERLKGVDSTLKIQPAKLEDSAVYLCASSAPWAQLRVNEKLFFGSGTQLSVL.

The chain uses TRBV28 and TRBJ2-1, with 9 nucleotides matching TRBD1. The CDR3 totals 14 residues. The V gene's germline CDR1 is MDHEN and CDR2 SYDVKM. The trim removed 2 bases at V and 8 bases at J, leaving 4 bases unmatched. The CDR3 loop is CASSLGTGLDEQFF. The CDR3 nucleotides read TGTGCCAGCAGTTTAGGGACAGGGCTTGATGAGCAGTTCTTC.

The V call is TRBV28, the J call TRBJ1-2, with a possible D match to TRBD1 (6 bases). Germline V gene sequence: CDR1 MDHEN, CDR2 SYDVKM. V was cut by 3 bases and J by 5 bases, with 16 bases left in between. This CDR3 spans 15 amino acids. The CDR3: CASSFRRGRRYGYTF. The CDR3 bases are TGTGCCAGCAGTTTTCGGCGGGGGCGCAGGTATGGCTACACCTTC.

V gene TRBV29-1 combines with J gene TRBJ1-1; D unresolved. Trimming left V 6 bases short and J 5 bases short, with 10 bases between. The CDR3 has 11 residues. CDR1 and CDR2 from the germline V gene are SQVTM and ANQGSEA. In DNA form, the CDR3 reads TGCAGCGTGTCCACGCGGACTGAAGCTTTCTTT. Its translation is CSVSTRTEAFF.